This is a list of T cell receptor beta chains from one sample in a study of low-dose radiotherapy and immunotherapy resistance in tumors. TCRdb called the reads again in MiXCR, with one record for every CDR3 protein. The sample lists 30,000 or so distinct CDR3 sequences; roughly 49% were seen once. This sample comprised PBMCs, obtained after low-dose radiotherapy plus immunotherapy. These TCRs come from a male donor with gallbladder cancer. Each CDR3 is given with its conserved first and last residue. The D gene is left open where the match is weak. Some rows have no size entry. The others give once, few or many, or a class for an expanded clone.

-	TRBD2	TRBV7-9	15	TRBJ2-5	CASSLGASGQETQYF	TGTGCCAGCAGCTTAGGAGCTAGCGGACAAGAGACCCAGTACTTC
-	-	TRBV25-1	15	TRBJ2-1	CASSDLAGTYNEQFF	TGTGCCAGCAGTGATTTGGCGGGCACCTACAATGAGCAGTTCTTC
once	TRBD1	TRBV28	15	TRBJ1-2	CASSFGTGRDYGYTF	TGTGCCAGCAGTTTCGGGACAGGGAGGGACTATGGCTACACCTTC
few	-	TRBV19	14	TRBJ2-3	CASNGGMGTDTQYF	TGTGCCAGTAACGGCGGGATGGGCACAGATACGCAGTATTTT
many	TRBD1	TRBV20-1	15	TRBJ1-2	CSATSRQGAVYGYTF	TGCAGTGCCACAAGCCGACAGGGGGCTGTCTATGGCTACACCTTC
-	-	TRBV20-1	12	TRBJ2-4	CSAGISKDIQNF	TGCAGTGCGGGGATAAGTAAGGACATTCAGAACTTC
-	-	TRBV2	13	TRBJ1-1	CASSALEDTEAFF	TGTGCCAGCAGTGCTTTGGAGGACACTGAAGCTTTCTTT
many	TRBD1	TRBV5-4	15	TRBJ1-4	CASSLQGAANEKLFF	TGTGCCAGCAGCCTGCAGGGGGCCGCTAATGAAAAACTGTTTTTT
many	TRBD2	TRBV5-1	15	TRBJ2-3	CASSITSGSTDTQYF	TGCGCCAGCAGCATTACTAGCGGATCCACAGATACGCAGTATTTT
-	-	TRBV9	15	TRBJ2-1	CASSPRDGDYNEQFF	TGTGCCAGCAGCCCACGGGACGGGGATTACAATGAGCAGTTCTTC
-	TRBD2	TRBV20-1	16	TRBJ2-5	CSASGWGGGIGETQYF	TGCAGTGCTAGTGGTTGGGGCGGGGGGATCGGAGAGACCCAGTACTTC
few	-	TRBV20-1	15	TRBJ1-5	CSASEDSYSNQPQHF	TGCAGTGCTAGTGAGGACAGTTATAGCAATCAGCCCCAGCATTTT
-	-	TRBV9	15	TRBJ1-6	CASSVASRLFSPLHF	TGTGCCAGCAGCGTAGCTTCCAGGCTATTTTCACCCCTCCACTTT
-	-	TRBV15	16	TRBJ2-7	CATSRETPGLPYEQYF	TGTGCCACCAGCAGAGAGACCCCGGGTTTGCCCTACGAGCAGTACTTC
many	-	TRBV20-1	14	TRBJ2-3	CSARLLGSPDTQYF	TGCAGTGCTAGACTTCTGGGTAGCCCAGATACGCAGTATTTT
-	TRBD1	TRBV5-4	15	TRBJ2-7	CASSLGGQGKDEQYF	TGTGCCAGCAGCTTGGGGGGACAGGGTAAAGACGAGCAGTACTTC
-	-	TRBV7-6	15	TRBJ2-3	CASSLQFGMADTQYF	TGTGCCAGCAGCTTACAATTTGGGATGGCAGATACGCAGTATTTT
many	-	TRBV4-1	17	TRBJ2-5	CASSQDLRQYAGETQYF	TGCGCCAGCAGCCAAGATTTAAGGCAATACGCTGGGGAGACCCAGTACTTC
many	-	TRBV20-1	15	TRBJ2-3	CSASRGASGTDTQYF	TGCAGTGCTAGTAGGGGCGCGTCTGGCACAGATACGCAGTATTTT
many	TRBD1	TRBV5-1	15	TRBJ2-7	CASRTGAARSYEQYF	TGCGCCAGCAGGACAGGGGCTGCACGCTCCTACGAGCAGTACTTC
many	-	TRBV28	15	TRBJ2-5	CASSLTGRPQETQYF	TGTGCCAGCAGTTTAACGGGGCGTCCACAAGAGACCCAGTACTTC
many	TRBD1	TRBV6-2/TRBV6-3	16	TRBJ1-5	CASSYSRTGNNQPQHF	TGTGCCAGCAGTTACTCGAGGACAGGGAATAATCAGCCCCAGCATTTT
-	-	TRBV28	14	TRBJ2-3	CASRWGGSLDTQYF	TGTGCCAGCAGGTGGGGGGGCAGTTTAGATACGCAGTATTTT
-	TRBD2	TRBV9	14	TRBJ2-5	CASSSYGGGETQYF	TGTGCCAGCAGCTCATACGGGGGAGGGGAGACCCAGTACTTC
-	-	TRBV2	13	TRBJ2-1	CASRDTGYNEQFF	TGTGCCAGCAGGGACACAGGGTACAATGAGCAGTTCTTC
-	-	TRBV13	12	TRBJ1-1	CASSGGSLEAFF	TGTGCCAGCAGCGGGGGGTCCCTTGAAGCTTTCTTT
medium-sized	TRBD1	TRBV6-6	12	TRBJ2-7	CASRPGQGIQYF	TGTGCCAGCAGACCGGGACAGGGTATTCAGTACTTC
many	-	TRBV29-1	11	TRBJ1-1	CSVVSGEGRFF	TGCAGCGTTGTATCAGGGGAGGGTCGGTTCTTT
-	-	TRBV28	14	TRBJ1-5	CASSFLGNNQPQHF	TGTGCCAGCAGTTTCTTGGGGAATAATCAGCCCCAGCATTTT
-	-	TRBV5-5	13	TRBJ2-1	CASSLALYNEQFF	TGTGCCAGCAGCTTGGCTCTTTACAATGAGCAGTTCTTC
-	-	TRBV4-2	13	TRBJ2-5	CASSQEAGETQYF	TGTGCCAGCAGCCAAGAAGCGGGAGAGACCCAGTACTTC
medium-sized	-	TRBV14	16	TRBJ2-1	CASSLYTVLGHNEQFF	TGTGCCAGCAGCCTTTACACGGTCCTCGGCCACAATGAGCAGTTCTTC
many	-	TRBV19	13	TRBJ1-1	CASSKDRGTEAFF	TGTGCCAGTAGTAAGGACAGAGGTACTGAAGCTTTCTTT
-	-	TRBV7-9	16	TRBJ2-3	CASSVQGPTSTDTQYF	TGTGCCAGCAGCGTACAGGGACCTACTAGCACAGATACGCAGTATTTT
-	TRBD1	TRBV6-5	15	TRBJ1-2	CASSPQTGTVYGYTF	TGTGCCAGCAGCCCACAGACCGGGACAGTTTATGGCTACACCTTC
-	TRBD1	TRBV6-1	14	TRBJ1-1	CASSTGQVSAEAFF	TGTGCCAGCAGCACTGGACAGGTCAGCGCTGAAGCTTTCTTT
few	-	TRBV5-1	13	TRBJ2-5	CASSGTGQETQYF	TGCGCCAGCAGCGGGACTGGACAAGAGACCCAGTACTTC
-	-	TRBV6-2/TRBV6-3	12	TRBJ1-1	CASSYSNTEAFF	TGTGCCAGCAGTTACTCGAACACTGAAGCTTTCTTT
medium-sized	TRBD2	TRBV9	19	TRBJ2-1	CASSSRGLAGPSSYNEQFF	TGTGCCAGCAGCTCCCGGGGACTAGCGGGACCGAGCTCCTACAATGAGCAGTTCTTC
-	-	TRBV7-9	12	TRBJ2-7	CASSLTQIEQYF	TGTGCCAGCAGCTTAACACAGATCGAGCAGTACTTC
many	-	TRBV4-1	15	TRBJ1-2	CASSPSRSSNYGYTF	TGCGCCAGCAGCCCATCACGGTCCTCTAACTATGGCTACACCTTC
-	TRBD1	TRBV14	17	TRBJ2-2	CASSRDGQGHDTGELFF	TGTGCCAGCAGCCGAGACGGACAGGGACACGACACCGGGGAGCTGTTTTTT
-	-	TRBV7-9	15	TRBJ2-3	CASSEGQRSTDTQYF	TGTGCCAGCAGCGAAGGGCAAAGAAGCACAGATACGCAGTATTTT
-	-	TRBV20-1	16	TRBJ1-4	CSALPYLGTDEKLFFF	-
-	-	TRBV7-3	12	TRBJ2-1	CASSLPPSEQFF	TGTGCCAGCAGCCTCCCCCCCAGTGAGCAGTTCTTC
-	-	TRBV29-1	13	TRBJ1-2	CSASTGLIYGYTF	TGCAGCGCATCGACAGGACTAATCTATGGCTACACCTTC
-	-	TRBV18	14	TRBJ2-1	CASSPLTSSDEQFF	TGTGCCAGCTCACCCCTGACTAGTTCGGATGAGCAGTTCTTC